The clone carrying this T cell receptor beta chain appeared once. MiXCR, run by TCRdb on the 5' RACE reads, gives a single entry per CDR3 protein. The data show about 63,000 distinct CDR3 sequences, with roughly 13% seen just once and around 4.5% held by the top ten. This entry comes from a study of early T cells in non-severe SARS-CoV-2 infection. The sequence derives from an adult who was a healthcare worker with PCR-confirmed SARS-CoV-2 infection or an uninfected control (not recorded which). Sequencing was carried out using whole blood.

The chain's CDR3 is CASRMTQTYEQYF. CDR3 coding DNA: TGTGCCAGCAGGATGACCCAAACCTACGAGCAGTACTTC. This chain links TRBV6-2 or TRBV6-3 with TRBJ2-7; the D is unclear. Trimming cost V 6 bases and J 2 bases, with 11 bases left between them. Germline V gives CDR1 MNHEY, CDR2 SVGEGT. The CDR3 length is 13 residues.